The present entry profiles one TCR beta chain with its context. This entry belongs to a study of brain T cells in children with intractable seizures. Surgery cases with the highest brain T cell transcript signatures were chosen for sequencing. Germline V lookup: CDR1 SGHTA, CDR2 FQGNSA. Trimming shortened V by 5 bases and J by 4 bases, and 18 bases separated the two germline ends. The CDR3 runs 15 residues. Profiling relied on immunoSEQ multiplex PCR, and the TCRdb table lists in-frame clones only, not all of them. Among 110,000 or so clones, around 94% were seen once, and the ten largest hold under 4.5%.

Specimen: peripheral blood, collected at surgery. The receptor was derived from a boy less than two years old with hemimegalencephaly and intractable seizures. This chain joins TRBV7-2 and TRBJ2-7, with D possibly matching TRBD2 (6 bases). Here the CDR3 DNA reads TGTGCCAGCAGCCTCTTGGGGGGAAGTTCGTACGAGCAGTACTTC. Amino acid sequence: CASSLLGGSSYEQYF.